What follows are 8 T cell receptor beta chains derived from one specimen sequenced in a study of cytomegalovirus exposure and HLA in healthy donors (dated by TCRdb to about 2017). The library relied on the immunoSEQ multiplex PCR assay. For the multiplex PCR, a mixture combining 60 forward primers for TCR Vbeta segments and 13 reverse primers for TCR Jbeta segments was used. In its TCRdb copy, this immuneACCESS table keeps in-frame sequences only and misses some clones. Where compared with another copy, unresolved V genes explain less than half of these, and the others have no known cause. The sample yields approximately 140,000 clones; approximately 80% were counted once. The ten largest clones represent about 5% of the sample. Input material: PBMCs. These receptor sequences come from a male donor in good health and CMV-seronegative.

The chain carries TRBV19 and TRBJ2-7; perhaps TRBD2 as D (6 bases). Between the trimmed V and J ends, which lost 5 bases and 1 base, there was a span of 12 bases. The CDR3 runs to 14 residues. Germline loops: CDR1 LNHDA, CDR2 SQIVND (reference sequence). The CDR3: CASSSGGGSYEQYF. CDR3 DNA sequence: TGTGCCAGTAGTTCGGGTGGGGGGTCCTACGAGCAGTACTTC.

V usage is TRBV28 and J usage is TRBJ1-2, with 7 positions matching TRBD1. V dropped 3 bases and J dropped 7; count of bases not matched to a gene: 14. The germline V gene encodes CDR1 MDHEN and CDR2 SYDVKM. There are 16 residues in the CDR3. CDR3: CASSFPNPTGTGGYTF. For the CDR3, the DNA is TGTGCCAGCAGTTTCCCCAATCCGACAGGGACCGGTGGCTACACCTTC.

The chain combines TRBV10-3 with TRBJ1-5; D perhaps matches TRBD1 (6 bases). This CDR3 region has 15 residues. The V end was cut by 2 bases, the J end by 6 bases, with 14 bases between. The germline V gene encodes CDR1 ENHRY and CDR2 SYGVKD. Here the CDR3 reads CAISESGGAPQPQHF. CDR3 nucleotide sequence: TGTGCCATCAGTGAGAGTGGGGGGGCCCCTCAGCCCCAGCATTTT.

This chain connects TRBV5-1 to TRBJ1-1; the D is unclear. Germline lookup yields CDR1 SGHRS and CDR2 YFSETQ. This CDR3 contains 14 residues. V was cut by 1 base and J by 2 bases, with 9 bases left in between. The CDR3 is CASSLSTSNTEAFF. The CDR3 nucleotides read TGCGCCAGCAGCTTGTCGACTTCCAACACTGAAGCTTTCTTT. Drawing the rest from reference TRBV5-1 and TRBJ1-1, the complete variable domain is KAGVTQTPRYLIKTRGQQVTLSCSPISGHRSVSWYQQTPGQGLQFLFEYFSETQRNKGNFPGRFSGRQFSNSRSEMNVSTLELGDSALYLCASSLSTSNTEAFFGQGTRLTVV.

This rearrangement joins TRBV7-2 to TRBJ2-3; D might be TRBD1 (6 bases). The CDR3 has 15 residues. Germline CDR1 SGHTA, CDR2 FQGNSA. V lost 1 base to trimming and J lost 2 bases, with 10 bases between them. CDR3 sequence: CASSLEGQTTDTQYF. CDR3 DNA: TGTGCCAGCAGCTTAGAAGGACAGACCACAGATACGCAGTATTTT.

The chain combines TRBV4-3 with TRBJ2-1; the match to TRBD2 covers 12 bases. Losses at the gene ends were 2 bases for V and 7 bases for J; bases not matched to a gene: 3. CDR3 length: 15 residues. Germline CDR1 is LGHNA and CDR2 is YSLEER. CDR3 sequence (DNA): TGCGCCAGCAGCCAACCACTAGCGGGGGGAAATGAGCAGTTCTTC. Its protein product is CASSQPLAGGNEQFF.

V usage is TRBV7-9 and J usage is TRBJ2-7, with 10 bases identical to TRBD1. The CDR3 is 15 residues long. Unmatched junction bases numbered 10, after V lost 4 bases and J lost 7 bases. Looked up from germline, CDR1 is SEHNR and CDR2 is FQNEAQ (reference sequence). The CDR3 bases are TGTGCCAGCAGCTCAGGACAGGGGGTGCGTTGGGAGCAGTACTTC. Protein sequence: CASSSGQGVRWEQYF.

The chain has TRBV5-6 and TRBJ1-2; the D is unclear. Per germline, CDR1 SGHDT and CDR2 YYEEEE. The CDR3 length is 13 residues. Trimming pared 0 bases from V and 4 bases from J, leaving 7 bases between. The CDR3 is CASSLGSAYGYTF. In DNA form, the CDR3 reads TGTGCCAGCAGCTTGGGCAGCGCCTATGGCTACACCTTC.